These 15 T cell receptor beta chains were all obtained from the same sample, sequenced in a study of radiotherapy plus CTLA-4 blockade in lung cancer. The method was immunoSEQ multiplex PCR; TCRdb's version includes in-frame clones alone and lacks a portion of them. The table lists 45,000 or so clones, around 69% of them singletons, with around 8.3% in the top ten. This specimen consisted of peripheral blood, obtained from a patient treated with radiotherapy plus ipilimumab. These TCRs come from a human donor with non-small cell lung cancer who had stable disease on radiotherapy plus ipilimumab.

This chain links TRBV19 with TRBJ1-2, with 9 positions matching TRBD1. Germline assignment: CDR1 LNHDA and CDR2 SQIVND (reference sequence). The V and J ends lost 5 bases and 6 bases, in that order; junction bases with no gene match: 7. The CDR3 loop spans 14 amino acids. The CDR3 is CASSLPGQGNGYTF. CDR3 nucleotides: TGTGCCAGTAGTCTACCGGGACAGGGTAATGGCTACACCTTC.

The J gene is TRBJ2-7, the V gene TRBV28; 8 nucleotides align to TRBD2. The CDR3 has 14 amino acids. J gave up 6 bases and V 5 bases, and 9 bases lay outside the gene matches. CDR1 is MDHEN, CDR2 SYDVKM, per germline. This CDR3 reads CASSPGGALAEQYV. The CDR3 DNA is TGTGCCAGCAGTCCCGGGGGGGCGTTAGCCGAGCAGTACGTC.

The rearrangement links TRBV30 to TRBJ1-1; D unclear. Germline CDR1 GTSNPN, CDR2 SVGIG (reference sequence). The CDR3 length is 17 residues. The ends were cut back, 3 bases at V and 5 bases at J, with 25 bases in the middle. CDR3 nucleotide sequence: TGTGCCTGGAGAAGATACCGACAAGGTATGATGGGGACTGAAGCTTTCTTT. Translated: CAWRRYRQGMMGTEAFF.

The gene calls are TRBV27 and TRBJ1-2; D uncertain. This CDR3 is 11 amino acids long. Trimming removed 10 bases at V and 6 bases at J, with 12 bases between. Germline-derived CDR1 and CDR2 are MNHEY and SMNVEV (reference sequence). CDR3: CATRRGNGYTF. CDR3 DNA: TGTGCCACCCGTCGAGGTAATGGCTACACCTTC.

The V and J genes are TRBV27 and TRBJ1-2, with 8 nucleotides matching TRBD1. The V segment lost 5 bases and the J segment 7 bases; nucleotides outside the gene matches: 6. The length of the CDR3 is 13 residues. The V gene's germline CDR1 is MNHEY and CDR2 SMNVEV (reference sequence). The CDR3 region has the DNA TGTGCCAGCAGTCCCAGGGGGCGGCCTGGCTACACCTTC. It translates to CASSPRGRPGYTF.

V usage is TRBV10-3 and J usage is TRBJ2-1, with 8 bases matching TRBD1. The CDR3 is made up of 14 amino acids. The ends lost 6 bases at V and 6 bases at J; junction bases unmatched: 7. CDR1 and CDR2 (germline): ENHRY, SYGVKD. The CDR3 DNA reads TGTGCCATCAGCCGACAGGGGAAACCCAATGAGCAGTTCTTC. It is translated as CAISRQGKPNEQFF.

The chain has TRBV7-2 and TRBJ2-3, with 12 bases matching TRBD2. CDR3 length: 16 residues. Per germline, CDR1 SGHTA and CDR2 FQGNSA. The V and J ends lost 0 bases and 5 bases, in that order; junction bases with no gene match: 3. CDR3 nucleotides: TGTGCCAGCAGCTTAGCTACTAGCGGGGGGCAAGATACGCAGTATTTT. Its translation: CASSLATSGGQDTQYF.

This clone is a singleton in its sample. The gene calls are TRBV9 and TRBJ2-3; D might be TRBD2 (5 bases). V dropped 3 bases and J dropped 3 bases, with 17 bases sitting between them. This CDR3 has 16 residues. Germline V lookup: CDR1 SGDLS, CDR2 YYNGEE. CDR3 amino acids: CASSGRLGPGTDTQYF. DNA of the CDR3: TGTGCCAGCAGCGGCCGCCTAGGGCCGGGGACAGATACGCAGTATTTT.

V gene TRBV5-4 combines with J gene TRBJ1-1, with a possible D match to TRBD1 (5 bases). V gave up 3 bases and J gave up 1 base, with 19 bases separating them. CDR3 length equals 17 residues. From germline, CDR1 is SGHNT and CDR2 YYREEE (reference sequence). The CDR3 sequence: CASSSDGGTRQNTEAFF. The CDR3 bases are TGTGCCAGCAGCTCGGATGGCGGGACGCGGCAGAACACTGAAGCTTTCTTT. The variable domain in full, with the rest retrieved from reference TRBV5-4 and TRBJ1-1, is ETGVTQSPTHLIKTRGQQVTLRCSSQSGHNTVSWYQQALGQGPQFIFQYYREEENGRGNFPPRFSGLQFPNYSSELNVNALELDDSALYLCASSSDGGTRQNTEAFFGQGTRLTVV.

The chain uses TRBV10-3 and TRBJ2-2; a possible D gene is TRBD2 (5 bases). The CDR3 length is 17 residues. Germline V gene data show CDR1 as ENHRY and CDR2 as SYGVKD. The V and J ends lost 0 bases and 4 bases respectively, with 15 bases between them. This chain's CDR3 is CAISESIRGTGTGELFF. The CDR3 DNA reads as TGTGCCATCAGTGAGTCGATTCGGGGAACGGGCACCGGGGAGCTGTTTTTT.

This clone was observed once. The chain recombines TRBV6-5 with TRBJ2-3; D might be TRBD2 (6 bases). The germline CDR1 and CDR2 sequences are MNHEY and SVGAGI. V lost 0 bases and J 4 bases, leaving 11 bases between the germline ends. CDR3 length: 15 residues. The CDR3 loop is CASSYSTLAADTQYF. The CDR3 nucleotides read TGTGCCAGCAGTTACTCGACACTAGCTGCAGATACGCAGTATTTT.

The rearrangement links TRBV28 to TRBJ2-6; D is ambiguous. CDR1 is MDHEN, CDR2 SYDVKM, per germline. V was cut by 6 bases and J by 3 bases, with 6 bases left in between. There are 13 residues in the CDR3. CDR3 bases: TGTGCCAGCAGACCACTTGGGGCCAACGTCCTGACTTTC. It translates to CASRPLGANVLTF.

The chain combines TRBV5-4 with TRBJ2-7; D is tentatively TRBD1 or TRBD2 (5 bases each). The V gene lost 2 bases and the J gene lost 3 bases, with 15 bases spanning the gap. Germline CDR1 is SGHNT and CDR2 is YYREEE (reference sequence). The CDR3 has 15 amino acids. CDR3 in amino acids: CASSFGTASNYEQYF. DNA for the CDR3: TGTGCCAGCAGCTTCGGGACGGCCTCAAACTACGAGCAGTACTTC.

This clone was detected a few times. The chain couples TRBV25-1 to TRBJ1-4; 9 bases are a match to TRBD1. The CDR3 runs 13 residues. V dropped 4 bases and J dropped 7; count of bases not matched to a gene: 1. Germline V lookup: CDR1 MGHDK, CDR2 SYGVNS. The DNA for the CDR3 is TGTGCCAGCAGTGGGACAGGGGTTGAAAAACTGTTTTTT. It codes for CASSGTGVEKLFF.

This clone was seen more than once but under ten times. This chain's CDR3 is CASSQDTAYTF. CDR3 coding DNA: TGTGCCAGCTCCCAGGACACGGCCTACACCTTC. The chain has TRBV6-5 and TRBJ1-2, with a possible D match to TRBD1 (5 bases). CDR3 length: 11 residues. The ends were cut back, 8 bases at V and 10 bases at J, with 14 bases in the middle. CDR1 is MNHEY, CDR2 SVGAGI, per germline.